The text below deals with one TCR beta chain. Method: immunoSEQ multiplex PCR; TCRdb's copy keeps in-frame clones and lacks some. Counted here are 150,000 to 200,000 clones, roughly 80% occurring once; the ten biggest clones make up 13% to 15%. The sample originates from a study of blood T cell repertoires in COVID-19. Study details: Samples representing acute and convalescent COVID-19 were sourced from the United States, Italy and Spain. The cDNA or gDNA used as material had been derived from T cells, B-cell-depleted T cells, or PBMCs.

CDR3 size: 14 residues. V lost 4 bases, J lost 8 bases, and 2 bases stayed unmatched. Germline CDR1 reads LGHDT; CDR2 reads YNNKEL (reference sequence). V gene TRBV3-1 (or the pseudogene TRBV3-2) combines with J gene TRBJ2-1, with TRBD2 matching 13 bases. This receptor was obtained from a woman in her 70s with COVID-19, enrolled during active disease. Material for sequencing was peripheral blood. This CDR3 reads CASSLGTSGDEQFF. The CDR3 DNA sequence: TGTGCCAGCAGCCTGGGGACTAGCGGGGATGAGCAGTTCTTC.